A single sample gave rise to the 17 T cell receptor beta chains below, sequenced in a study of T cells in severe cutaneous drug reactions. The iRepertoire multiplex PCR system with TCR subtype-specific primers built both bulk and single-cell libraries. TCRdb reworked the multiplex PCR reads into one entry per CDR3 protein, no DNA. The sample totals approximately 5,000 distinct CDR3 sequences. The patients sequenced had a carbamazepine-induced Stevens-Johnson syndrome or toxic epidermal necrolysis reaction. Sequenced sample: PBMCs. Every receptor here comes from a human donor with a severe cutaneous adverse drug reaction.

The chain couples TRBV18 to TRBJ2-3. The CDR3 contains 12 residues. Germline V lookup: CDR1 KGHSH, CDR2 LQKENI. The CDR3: CASSPFTDTQYF.

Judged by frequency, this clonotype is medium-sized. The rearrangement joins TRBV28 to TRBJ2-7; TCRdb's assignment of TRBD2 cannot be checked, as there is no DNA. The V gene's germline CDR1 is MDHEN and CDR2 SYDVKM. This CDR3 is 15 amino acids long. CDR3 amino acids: CASSPRGRATYEQYF.

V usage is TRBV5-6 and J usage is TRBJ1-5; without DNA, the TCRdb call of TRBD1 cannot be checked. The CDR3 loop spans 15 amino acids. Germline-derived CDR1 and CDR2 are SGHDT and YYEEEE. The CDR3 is CASSLDRGPNQPQHF.

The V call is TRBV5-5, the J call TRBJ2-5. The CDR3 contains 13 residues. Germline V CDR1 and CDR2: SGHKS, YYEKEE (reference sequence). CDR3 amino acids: CASSLSTHETQYF.

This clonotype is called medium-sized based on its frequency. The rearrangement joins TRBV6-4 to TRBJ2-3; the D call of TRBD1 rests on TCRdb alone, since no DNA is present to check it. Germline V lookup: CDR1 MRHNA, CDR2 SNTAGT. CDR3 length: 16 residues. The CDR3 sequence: CASSDSPGPEADTQYF.

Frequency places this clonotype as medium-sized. This CDR3 reads CASSFVAGSYNEQFF. The V gene is TRBV7-8, the J gene TRBJ2-1. The CDR3 totals 15 residues. The germline V gene encodes CDR1 SGHVS and CDR2 FQNEAQ.

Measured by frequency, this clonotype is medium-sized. This CDR3 is CASSQGSQGAYEQYF. The chain has TRBV4-1 and TRBJ2-7; TCRdb's D call, TRBD1, is unchecked because there is no DNA. This CDR3 contains 15 residues. Per the germline V gene, CDR1 is MGHRA and CDR2 is YSYEKL.

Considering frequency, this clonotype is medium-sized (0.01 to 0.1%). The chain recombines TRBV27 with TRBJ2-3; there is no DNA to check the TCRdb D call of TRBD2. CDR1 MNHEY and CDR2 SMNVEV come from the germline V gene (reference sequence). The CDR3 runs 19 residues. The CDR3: CASSPRTPEKRDWTDTQYF.

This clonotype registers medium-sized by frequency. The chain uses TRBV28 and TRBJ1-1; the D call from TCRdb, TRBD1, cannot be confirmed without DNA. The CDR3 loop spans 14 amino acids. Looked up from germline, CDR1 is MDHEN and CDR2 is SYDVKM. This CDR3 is CASSPGRGNTEAFF.

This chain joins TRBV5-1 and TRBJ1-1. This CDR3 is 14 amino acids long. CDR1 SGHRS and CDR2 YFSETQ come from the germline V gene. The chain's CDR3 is CASSLFGESTEAFF.

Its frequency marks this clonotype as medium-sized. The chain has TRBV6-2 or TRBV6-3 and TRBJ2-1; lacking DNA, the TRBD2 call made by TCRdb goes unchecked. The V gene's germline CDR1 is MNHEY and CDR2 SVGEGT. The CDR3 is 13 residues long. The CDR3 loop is CASSPQREGEQFF.

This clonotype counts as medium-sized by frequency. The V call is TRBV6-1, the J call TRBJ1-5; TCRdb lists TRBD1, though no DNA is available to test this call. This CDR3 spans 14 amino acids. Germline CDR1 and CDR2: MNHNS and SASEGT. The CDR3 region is CASSVGTGNQPQHF.

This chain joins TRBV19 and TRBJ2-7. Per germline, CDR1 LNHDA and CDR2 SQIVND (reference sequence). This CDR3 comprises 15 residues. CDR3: CASSIVGGSSYEQYF.

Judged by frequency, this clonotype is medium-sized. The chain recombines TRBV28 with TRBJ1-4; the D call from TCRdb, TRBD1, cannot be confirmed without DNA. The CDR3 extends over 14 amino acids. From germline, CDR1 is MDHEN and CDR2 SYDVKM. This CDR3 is CASSPGSPLFKLFF. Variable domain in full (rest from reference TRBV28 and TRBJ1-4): DVKVTQSSRYLVKRTGEKVFLECVQDMDHENMFWYRQDPGLGLRLIYFSYDVKMKEKGDIPEGYSVSREKKERFSLILESASTNQTSMYLCASSPGSPLFKLFFGSGTQLSVL.

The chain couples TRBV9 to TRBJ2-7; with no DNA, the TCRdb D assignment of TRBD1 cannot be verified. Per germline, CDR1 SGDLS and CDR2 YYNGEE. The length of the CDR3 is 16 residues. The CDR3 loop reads CASSPEPGTGFYEQYF.

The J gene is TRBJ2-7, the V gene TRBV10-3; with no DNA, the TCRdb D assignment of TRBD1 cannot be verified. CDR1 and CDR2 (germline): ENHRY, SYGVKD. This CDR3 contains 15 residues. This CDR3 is CAISEPDRGYYEQYF.

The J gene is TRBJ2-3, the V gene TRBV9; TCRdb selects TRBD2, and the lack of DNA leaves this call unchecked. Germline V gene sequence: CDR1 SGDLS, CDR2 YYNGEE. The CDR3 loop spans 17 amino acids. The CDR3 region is CASSVGGSGRTTDTQYF.